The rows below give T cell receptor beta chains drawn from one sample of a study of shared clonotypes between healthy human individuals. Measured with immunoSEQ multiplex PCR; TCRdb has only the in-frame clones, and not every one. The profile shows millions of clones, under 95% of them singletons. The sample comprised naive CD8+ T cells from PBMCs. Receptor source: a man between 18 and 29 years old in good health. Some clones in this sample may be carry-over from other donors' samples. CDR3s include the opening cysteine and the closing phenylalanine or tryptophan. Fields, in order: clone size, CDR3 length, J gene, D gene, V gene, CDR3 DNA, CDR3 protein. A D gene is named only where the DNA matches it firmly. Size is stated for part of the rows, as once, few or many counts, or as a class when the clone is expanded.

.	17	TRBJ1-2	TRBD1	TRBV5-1	TGCGCCAGCAGCCCGGGAATGACAGGGGCACCGGTCTATGGCTACACCTTC	CASSPGMTGAPVYGYTF
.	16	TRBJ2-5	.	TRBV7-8	TGTGCCAGCAGCTTACGGGCCGCTTGGGACCAAGAGACCCAGTACTTC	CASSLRAAWDQETQYF
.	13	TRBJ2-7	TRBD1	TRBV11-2	TGTGCCAGCAACTCCCGGGACAGTCACGAGCAGTACTTC	CASNSRDSHEQYF
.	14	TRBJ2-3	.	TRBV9	TGTGCCAGCAGCGTATACGGATCCACAGATACGCAGTATTTT	CASSVYGSTDTQYF
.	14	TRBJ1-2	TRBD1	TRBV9	TGTGCCAGCAGCGTAGCTGACAGGGGCTATGGCTACACCTTC	CASSVADRGYGYTF
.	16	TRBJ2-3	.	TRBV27	TGTGCCAGCAGTCCGCGACAGAATAGGAATGAAGATACGCAGTATTTT	CASSPRQNRNEDTQYF
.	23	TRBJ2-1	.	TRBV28	TGTGCCAGCAGTTTAAGTCGTCTTTTCGTGCAACCCGCTGGGGGGGCTCTAACGGATGAGCAGTTCTTC	CASSLSRLFVQPAGGALTDEQFF
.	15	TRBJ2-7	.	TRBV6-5	TGTGCCAGCAGTTATATGTCGGGGGAGACCTACGAGCAGTACTTC	CASSYMSGETYEQYF
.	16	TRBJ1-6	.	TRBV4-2	TGTGCCAGCAGCCAAGACGACAGAGAGGGTAATTCACCCCTCCACTTT	CASSQDDREGNSPLHF
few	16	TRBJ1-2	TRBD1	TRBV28	TGTGCCAGCAGTTTACTTTCGTCAGGGGGCATCTATGGCTACACCTTC	CASSLLSSGGIYGYTF
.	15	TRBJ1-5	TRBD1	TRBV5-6	TGTGCCAGCAGCTTACAGGGGCAGGGCAATCAGCCCCAGCATTTT	CASSLQGQGNQPQHF
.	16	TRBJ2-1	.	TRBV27	TGTGCCAGCAGTTCCTCCCGGGGTCTAGCTCCCAATGAGCAGTTCTTC	CASSSSRGLAPNEQFF
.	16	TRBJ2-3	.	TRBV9	TGTGCCAGCAGCGCCGATTCTGGGGGAGTCACAGATACGCAGTATTTT	CASSADSGGVTDTQYF
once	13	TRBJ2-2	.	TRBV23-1	TGCGCCAGCAGCCCGACGGGAGCCGGGGAGCTGTTTTTT	CASSPTGAGELFF
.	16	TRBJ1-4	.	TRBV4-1	TGCGCCAGCAGCCAAGATCGTCCGGGGCCTATAGAAAAACTGTTTTTT	CASSQDRPGPIEKLFF
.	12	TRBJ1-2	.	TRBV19	TGTGCCAGTAGTGGGACATACTATGGCTACACCTTC	CASSGTYYGYTF
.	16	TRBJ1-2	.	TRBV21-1	TGTGCCAGCAGCAAAGCGCTGGGACAGGGGGCTTATGGCTACACCTTC	CASSKALGQGAYGYTF
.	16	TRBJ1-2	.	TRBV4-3	TGCGCCAGCAGCCAAGATCCGGTTCCAGGGATCTATGGCTACACCTTC	CASSQDPVPGIYGYTF
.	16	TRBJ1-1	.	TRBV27	TGTGCCAGCAGTTTATCGGGACAAATTTTCGGCACTGAAGCTTTCTTT	CASSLSGQIFGTEAFF
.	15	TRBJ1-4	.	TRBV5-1	TGCGCCAGCAGCCCATCTCCCGGGACTAATGAAAAACTGTTTTTT	CASSPSPGTNEKLFF
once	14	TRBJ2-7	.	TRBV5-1	TGCGCCAGCAGCCTCGGGGGGACAAGCTACGAGCAGTACTTC	CASSLGGTSYEQYF
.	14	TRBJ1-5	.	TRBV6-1	TGTGCCAGCAGTTCGGGGGGCGCATATCAGCCCCAGCATTTT	CASSSGGAYQPQHF
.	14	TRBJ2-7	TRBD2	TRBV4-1	TGCGCCAGCAGCCCTCTAGCGGGAGCTAAAGAGCAGTACTTC	CASSPLAGAKEQYF
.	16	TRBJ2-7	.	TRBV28	TGTGCCAGCAGTTTTCAATCCGGGACTGAAACCTACGAGCAGTACTTC	CASSFQSGTETYEQYF